Here is one TCR beta chain with its context. TCRdb's copy holds only in-frame clones and misses some; the assay was immunoSEQ multiplex PCR. The data show over 120,000 clones, and the top ten clones hold about 2.2%. The length of the CDR3 is 16 residues. Trimming at V came to 2 bases and at J to 1 base, leaving 3 bases not matched to a gene. The V gene's germline CDR1 is SGHTA and CDR2 FQGTGA. The data belong to a study of T cell responses to AZD1222 COVID-19 vaccine. The chain has TRBV7-3 and TRBJ2-2, with 8 bases that match TRBD2. The sequenced sample was peripheral blood. This sequence originates from an adult in good health. CDR3 DNA: TGTGCCAGCAGCTTAGGCCTAGCGGGGAACACCGGGGAGCTGTTTTTT. Encoded protein: CASSLGLAGNTGELFF. Full variable domain (outside the CDR3, taken from reference TRBV7-3 and TRBJ2-2): GAGVSQTPSNKVTEKGKYVELRCDPISGHTALYWYRQSLGQGPEFLIYFQGTGAADDSGLPNDRFFAVRPEGSVSTLKIQRTERGDSAVYLCASSLGLAGNTGELFFGEGSRLTVL.